This T cell receptor beta chain was identified in a study of T cell repertoires in cytomegalovirus infection (dated by TCRdb to about 2019). At the level of the whole study: Donor HLA type was relevant to the analysis, as public TCR beta signatures indicated carriage of CMV infection together with the matching HLA type. Overall study results and their limits: The ex vivo response was dominated by HLA-C-restricted CMV-specific TCR beta clonotypes, which also provided the single most frequent clonotype in two of eight donors. Carriers of CMV infection plus the relevant HLA type were discriminated by the cumulative frequency of public TCR beta family members in the study cohort and in an independent 352-donor cohort.

These reads were obtained on an Illumina HiSeq 1500. Clones were called with MiXCR by TCRdb after fastp trimmed the public reads at Q25, and only in-frame beta chains were retained. Every entry covers one CDR3 protein and lists the most common genes and DNA from its rows. The table for this sample lists some 130,000 distinct CDR3 sequences; 7% to 10% of them were counted only once. 9.5% to 13% of the sample belongs to the ten largest clones. Here V drops 3 bases and J drops 8 bases, and the junction holds 17 bases not matched to any gene. From the cysteine up to the phenylalanine, the CDR3 has a length of 16 residues. Here the CDR3 DNA is all that survives: 48 bases in frame from base 1. The germline V gene (reference sequence) yields DFQATT for CDR1 and SNEGSKA for CDR2. On this clonotype itself: Its antigen has not been determined. Qualities for individual bases were not recorded, and no much larger clone is one base off.

What was sequenced was PBMCs. The sequence was collected from a human donor in good health (CMV status not recorded). Some clones in this sample may be carry-over from other donors' samples. The chain is made from TRBV20-1 and TRBJ1-2; 8 bases in between match TRBD1. The bases read TGCAGTGCTAGCTCGACAGGGGCGAGCCCTGAGGAAGGCTACACCTTC. Translated, this is CSASSTGASPEEGYTF.